The present T cell receptor beta chain was sequenced within a study of blood T cell repertoires in COVID-19. Trimming took 3 bases from V and 5 from J; bases not matched to a gene: 7. This CDR3 comprises 14 residues. CDR1 DFQATT and CDR2 SNEGSKA come from the germline V gene (reference sequence). Method: immunoSEQ multiplex PCR; TCRdb's copy keeps in-frame clones and lacks some. This table has about 130,000 clones, roughly 80% appearing once. This chain joins TRBV20-1 and TRBJ1-1; 9 bases are shared with TRBD1. The TCR comes from a woman in her sixties or seventies with acute or convalescent COVID-19. The material sequenced was peripheral blood. The CDR3 here is CSASNVGTGTEAFF. The CDR3 coding sequence is TGCAGTGCTAGTAATGTAGGGACAGGGACTGAAGCTTTCTTT.